The present T cell receptor (beta chain) was sequenced within a study of cytomegalovirus exposure and HLA in healthy donors. Regarding this clone: Its antigen is unknown.

The CDR3 contains 17 residues. Trimming left V 2 bases short and J 3 bases short, with 20 bases between. CDR1 is GTSNPN and CDR2 is SVGIG in the germline V gene (reference sequence). This PCR relied on a set of 60 Vbeta primers and 13 Jbeta primers. TCRdb's copy holds only in-frame clones and misses some; the assay was immunoSEQ multiplex PCR. The sample lists 100,000 to 150,000 clones, 70% to 85% occurring once. Points from the study as a whole: A list of around 150 TCR beta chains associated with cytomegalovirus was given. Some segments of the V type, notably TRBV6-2 and TRBV6-3, were excluded as indistinguishable.

The sequence derives from a woman aged 45-65 years in good health and CMV-seronegative. Input material: PBMCs. The chain couples TRBV30 to TRBJ2-1, with D possibly being TRBD2 (6 bases). The CDR3 sequence: CAWSLSAAGDFYNEQFF. For the CDR3, the DNA is TGTGCCTGGAGTCTTTCCGCCGCCGGGGACTTCTACAATGAGCAGTTCTTC.